This T cell receptor beta chain is drawn from a study of blood T cell repertoires in COVID-19. Background on the study: Donors in the United States, Italy and Spain gave samples during acute or convalescent COVID-19. In each case, the material was cDNA or gDNA derived from T cells, B-cell-depleted T cells, or PBMCs.

This clone appeared a single time. Authors' processing steps: The authors estimated nucleated cell counts from reference gene primer amplification. TCRdb's copy holds only in-frame clones and misses some; the assay was immunoSEQ multiplex PCR. V, J and clone size derive from that table, while D and trimming were established from the DNA sequence. The data hold tens of thousands of clones, with 86% observed a single time. The sample taken for sequencing was peripheral blood. The source of this sequence is a human donor in a cohort sampled during active COVID-19.

The CDR3 spells CASSFGGKGNEQFF. Written as DNA, the CDR3 is TGTGCCAGCAGCTTTGGCGGGAAAGGCAATGAGCAGTTCTTC. This chain uses TRBV5-4 with TRBJ2-1, with a tentative D call TRBD2 (6 bases). CDR3 size: 14 residues. Trimming shortened V by 2 bases and J by 6 bases, and 12 bases separated the two germline ends. Germline CDR1 is SGHNT and CDR2 is YYREEE (reference sequence).